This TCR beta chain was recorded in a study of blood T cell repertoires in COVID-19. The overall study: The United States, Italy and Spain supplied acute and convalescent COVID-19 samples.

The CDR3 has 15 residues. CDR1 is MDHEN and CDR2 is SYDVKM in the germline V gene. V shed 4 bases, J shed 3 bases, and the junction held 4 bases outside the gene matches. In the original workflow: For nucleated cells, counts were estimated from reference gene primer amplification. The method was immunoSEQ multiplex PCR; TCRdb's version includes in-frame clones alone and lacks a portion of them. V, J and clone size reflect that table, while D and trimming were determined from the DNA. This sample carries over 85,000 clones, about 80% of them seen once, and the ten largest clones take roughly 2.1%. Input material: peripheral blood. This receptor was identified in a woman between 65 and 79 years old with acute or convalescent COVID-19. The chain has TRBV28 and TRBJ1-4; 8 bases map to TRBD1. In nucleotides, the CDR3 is TGTGCCAGCAGTTCCAAACAGGGGGCTAATGAAAAACTGTTTTTT. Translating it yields CASSSKQGANEKLFF.